Sequencing of this T cell receptor beta chain was carried out in a study of T cells in Graves' hyperthyroidism and ophthalmopathy. Study context: Blood was drawn when the patient was first diagnosed and still untreated.

Researchers took RNA transcripts and amplified the TCR beta CDR3 regions from them. The study used the HTBI primer set for a first-round RT-PCR of the TCR CDR3. Each CDR3 protein gets one entry after TCRdb re-called the multiplex PCR reads with MiXCR. The top ten clones hold more than 20% of a sample with 500,000 to 550,000 distinct CDR3 sequences, less than 25% of them seen once. Trimming removed 6 bases at V and 4 bases at J, with 12 bases between. This CDR3 has 14 residues. This clonotype was found many times. The receptor's source is a man between 18 and 35 years old with Graves' hyperthyroidism. Sequenced material: blood. The chain has TRBV12-3 or TRBV12-4 and TRBJ1-4; no clear D. CDR3 nucleotide sequence: TGTGCCAGCAGGTTACACGGGGATAATGAAAAACTGTTTTTT. Encoded protein: CASRLHGDNEKLFF.